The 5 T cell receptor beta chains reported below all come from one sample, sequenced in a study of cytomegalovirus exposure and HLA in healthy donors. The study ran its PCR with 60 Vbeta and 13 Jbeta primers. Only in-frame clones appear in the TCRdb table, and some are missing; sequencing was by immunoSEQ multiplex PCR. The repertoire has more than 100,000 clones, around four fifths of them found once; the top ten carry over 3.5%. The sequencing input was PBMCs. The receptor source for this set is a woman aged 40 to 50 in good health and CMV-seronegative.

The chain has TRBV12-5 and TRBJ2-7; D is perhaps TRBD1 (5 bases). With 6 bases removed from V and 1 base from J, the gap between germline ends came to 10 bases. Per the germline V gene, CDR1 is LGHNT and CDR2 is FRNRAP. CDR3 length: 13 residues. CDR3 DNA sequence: TGTGCTAGTGGACTGCAGGGTTCCTACGAGCAGTACTTC. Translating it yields CASGLQGSYEQYF.

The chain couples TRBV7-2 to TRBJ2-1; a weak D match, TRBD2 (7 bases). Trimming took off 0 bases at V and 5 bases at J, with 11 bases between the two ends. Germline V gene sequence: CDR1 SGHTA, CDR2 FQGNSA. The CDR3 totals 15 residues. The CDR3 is CASSLAGGGHNEQFF. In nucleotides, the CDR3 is TGTGCCAGCAGCTTAGCTGGCGGGGGCCACAATGAGCAGTTCTTC.

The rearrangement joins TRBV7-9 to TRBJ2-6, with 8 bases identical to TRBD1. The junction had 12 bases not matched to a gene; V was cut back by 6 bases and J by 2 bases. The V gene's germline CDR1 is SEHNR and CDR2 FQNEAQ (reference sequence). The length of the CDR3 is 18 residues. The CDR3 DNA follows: TGTGCCAGCAGGCCTGGGGGACAGGTGGGGGCTGGGGCCAACGTCCTGACTTTC. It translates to CASRPGGQVGAGANVLTF.

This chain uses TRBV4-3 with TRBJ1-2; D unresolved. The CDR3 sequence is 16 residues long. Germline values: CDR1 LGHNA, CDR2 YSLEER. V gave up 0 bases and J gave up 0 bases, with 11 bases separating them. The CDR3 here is CASSQDSGGANYGYTF. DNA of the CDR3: TGCGCCAGCAGCCAAGATTCCGGCGGCGCTAACTATGGCTACACCTTC.

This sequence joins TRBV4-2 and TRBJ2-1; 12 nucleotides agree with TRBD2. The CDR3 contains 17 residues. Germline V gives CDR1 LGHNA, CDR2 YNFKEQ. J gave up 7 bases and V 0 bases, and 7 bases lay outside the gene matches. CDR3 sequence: CASSQDGLAGGWNEQFF. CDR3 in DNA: TGTGCCAGCAGCCAAGATGGGCTAGCGGGGGGGTGGAATGAGCAGTTCTTC.